This T cell receptor (beta chain) stems from a study of shared clonotypes between healthy human individuals. Trimming shortened V by 6 bases and J by 1 base, and 12 bases separated the two germline ends. Looked up from germline, CDR1 is SNHLY and CDR2 is FYNNEI. The CDR3 spans 14 residues. The table came from immunoSEQ multiplex PCR; TCRdb's copy has only in-frame clones and leaves some out. The sample lists 2 million to 2.5 million clones, around 95% occurring once. The sample comprised naive CD4+ T cells sorted from blood. Subset indicated: CD45RA+ positively selected. The sequence was obtained from a man younger than 35 in good health. V is TRBV2 and J is TRBJ1-2, with TRBD1 as a possible D gene (6 bases). CDR3 DNA: TGTGCCAGCAGAGAGACAGGTGTTAACTATGGCTACACCTTC. Residues: CASRETGVNYGYTF. Together with reference TRBV2 and TRBJ1-2, the CDR3 gives the full variable domain: EPEVTQTPSHQVTQMGQEVILRCVPISNHLYFYWYRQILGQKVEFLVSFYNNEISEKSEIFDDQFSVERPDGSNFTLKIRSTKLEDSAMYFCASRETGVNYGYTFGSGTRLTVV.